The rows below give T cell receptor beta chains drawn from one sample of a study of early T cells in non-severe SARS-CoV-2 infection. TCRdb reanalysed the 5' RACE reads using MiXCR and keeps one entry per CDR3 protein. The sample has 35,000 to 45,000 distinct CDR3 sequences, about 5.7% seen once. The sequencing used whole blood, collected at baseline. The source of these receptors is an adult who was a healthcare worker with PCR-confirmed SARS-CoV-2 infection or an uninfected control (not recorded which). CDR3s include the opening cysteine and the closing phenylalanine or tryptophan. Each record gives: clone size, J gene, D gene, V gene, CDR3 length, CDR3 protein, CDR3 DNA. D genes are given only for firm matches. Some rows have no size entry. The others give once, few or many, or a class for an expanded clone.

size: many; J: TRBJ2-6; D: .; V: TRBV18; length: 14; CDR3: CASSPVGGANVLTF; DNA: TGTGCCAGCTCACCGGTCGGTGGGGCCAACGTCCTGACTTTC
size: many; J: TRBJ2-2; D: .; V: TRBV6-6; length: 14; CDR3: CASSYPANTGELFF; DNA: TGTGCCAGCAGTTACCCGGCCAACACCGGGGAGCTGTTTTTT
size: few; J: TRBJ2-7; D: .; V: TRBV15; length: 13; CDR3: CATSRDITYEQYF; DNA: TGTGCCACCAGCAGAGATATTACGTACGAGCAGTACTTC
size: .; J: TRBJ2-3; D: TRBD2; V: TRBV14; length: 18; CDR3: CASSLRPGLAGMQGTQYF; DNA: TGTGCCAGCAGCCTTCGGCCGGGACTAGCGGGGATGCAGGGTACGCAGTATTTT
size: .; J: TRBJ2-5; D: .; V: TRBV27; length: 13; CDR3: CASSSVREWTQYF; DNA: TGTGCCAGCAGTTCGGTCAGGGAGTGGACCCAGTACTTC
size: many; J: TRBJ1-2; D: .; V: TRBV7-8; length: 13; CDR3: CASSLAGQGRYTF; DNA: TGTGCCAGCAGCTTAGCGGGGCAGGGTCGCTACACCTTC
size: .; J: TRBJ2-1; D: TRBD2; V: TRBV28; length: 14; CDR3: CASKRVAGGTEQFF; DNA: TGTGCCAGCAAGAGGGTAGCGGGAGGTACTGAGCAGTTCTTC
size: few; J: TRBJ2-3; D: .; V: TRBV7-6; length: 14; CDR3: CASSSLPSTDTQYF; DNA: TGTGCCAGCAGCTCCCTCCCTAGCACAGATACGCAGTATTTT
size: .; J: TRBJ2-7; D: .; V: TRBV12-3/TRBV12-4; length: 13; CDR3: CASSLTGAGEQYF; DNA: TGTGCCAGCAGTTTGACGGGGGCCGGCGAGCAGTACTTC
size: .; J: TRBJ2-7; D: TRBD1; V: TRBV10-3; length: 13; CDR3: CAISETGVYEQYF; DNA: TGTGCCATCAGTGAGACAGGGGTCTACGAGCAGTACTTC
size: few; J: TRBJ2-5; D: .; V: TRBV7-2; length: 15; CDR3: CASSSRGRGRETQYF; DNA: TGTGCCAGCAGCTCGCGGGGGCGAGGTCGTGAGACCCAGTACTTC
size: .; J: TRBJ2-3; D: .; V: TRBV20-1; length: 11; CDR3: CSLYAGDTQYF; DNA: TGCAGTCTTTACGCTGGGGATACGCAGTATTTT
size: many; J: TRBJ2-1; D: TRBD1; V: TRBV3-1; length: 16; CDR3: CASSLSGTGGLHEQFF; DNA: TGTGCCAGCAGCCTCTCCGGGACAGGGGGTCTACATGAGCAGTTCTTC
size: many; J: TRBJ2-5; D: TRBD2; V: TRBV7-2; length: 19; CDR3: CASSLVPPITSGSMKTQYF; DNA: TGTGCCAGCAGCTTAGTACCCCCTATAACTAGCGGGAGTATGAAGACCCAGTACTTC
size: many; J: TRBJ2-5; D: .; V: TRBV9; length: 12; CDR3: CASSPDVRTQYF; DNA: TGTGCCAGCAGCCCCGACGTTCGGACCCAGTACTTC
size: many; J: TRBJ2-1; D: .; V: TRBV4-3; length: 13; CDR3: CASSRLHGNEQFF; DNA: TGCGCCAGCAGCCGACTTCATGGCAATGAGCAGTTCTTC
size: many; J: TRBJ1-1; D: .; V: TRBV4-1; length: 17; CDR3: CASSQGLKGEGVTEAFF; DNA: TGCGCCAGCAGCCAAGGCTTAAAGGGGGAGGGAGTCACTGAAGCTTTCTTT
size: many; J: TRBJ2-5; D: .; V: TRBV6-5; length: 13; CDR3: CASSYTRKETQYF; DNA: TGTGCCAGCAGTTACACTCGGAAAGAGACCCAGTACTTC
size: .; J: TRBJ2-3; D: .; V: TRBV7-9; length: 18; CDR3: CASSSGGASDSSTDTQYF; DNA: TGTGCCAGCAGCTCCGGAGGGGCGTCGGATTCTAGCACAGATACGCAGTATTTT
size: many; J: TRBJ2-7; D: TRBD1; V: TRBV7-2; length: 15; CDR3: CASSLVGDRADEQYF; DNA: TGTGCCAGCAGCTTAGTTGGGGACAGGGCCGACGAGCAGTACTTC
size: once; J: TRBJ2-3; D: .; V: TRBV29-1; length: 10; CDR3: CSDGTDTQYF; DNA: TGCAGCGATGGCACAGATACGCAGTATTTT
size: .; J: TRBJ1-1; D: TRBD1; V: TRBV9; length: 16; CDR3: CASSVGTGTGGTEAFF; DNA: TGTGCCAGCAGCGTAGGGACTGGGACAGGGGGCACTGAAGCTTTCTTT
size: many; J: TRBJ2-7; D: .; V: TRBV20-1; length: 14; CDR3: CSALRPTSSYEQYF; DNA: TGCAGTGCCCTACGCCCCACGAGCTCCTACGAGCAGTACTTC
size: many; J: TRBJ2-2; D: TRBD2; V: TRBV5-1; length: 15; CDR3: CASSLSGGASGELFF; DNA: TGCGCCAGCAGCTTGTCCGGGGGGGCCTCCGGGGAGCTGTTTTTT
size: many; J: TRBJ2-3; D: .; V: TRBV9; length: 14; CDR3: CASSPGPTGDTQYF; DNA: TGTGCCAGCAGCCCCGGCCCCACCGGGGATACGCAGTATTTT
size: many; J: TRBJ2-3; D: TRBD2; V: TRBV12-3/TRBV12-4; length: 15; CDR3: CASSLAASGKDTQYF; DNA: TGTGCCAGCAGCCTAGCGGCTAGCGGAAAAGATACGCAGTATTTT
size: few; J: TRBJ2-1; D: .; V: TRBV5-1; length: 11; CDR3: CASSGDAKQFF; DNA: TGCGCCAGCAGCGGGGACGCTAAACAGTTCTTC
size: .; J: TRBJ2-7; D: TRBD1; V: TRBV20-1; length: 14; CDR3: CSARETGGTYEQYF; DNA: TGCAGTGCTCGAGAGACAGGGGGAACCTACGAGCAGTACTTC
size: many; J: TRBJ2-5; D: .; V: TRBV4-1; length: 14; CDR3: CASSQEGLRETQYF; DNA: TGCGCCAGCAGCCAAGAAGGGCTTAGAGAGACCCAGTACTTC
size: many; J: TRBJ2-7; D: .; V: TRBV5-8; length: 13; CDR3: CASAGRGSYEQYF; DNA: TGTGCCAGTGCCGGACGCGGCTCCTACGAGCAGTACTTC
size: many; J: TRBJ2-6; D: .; V: TRBV6-5; length: 15; CDR3: CASRTTGSGANVLTF; DNA: TGTGCCAGCAGAACCACAGGCTCTGGGGCCAACGTCCTGACTTTC
size: .; J: TRBJ2-5; D: TRBD2; V: TRBV3-1; length: 16; CDR3: CASSLPTSGVKETQYF; DNA: TGTGCCAGCAGCCTACCGACTAGCGGGGTCAAAGAGACCCAGTACTTC
size: few; J: TRBJ1-1; D: .; V: TRBV5-1; length: 15; CDR3: CASSFIPQGNTEAFF; DNA: TGCGCCAGCAGCTTTATTCCCCAGGGGAACACTGAAGCTTTCTTT
size: many; J: TRBJ2-3; D: TRBD2; V: TRBV4-3; length: 20; CDR3: CASSQERPYGLAGVADTQYF; DNA: TGCGCCAGCAGCCAAGAACGTCCGTATGGACTAGCGGGAGTCGCAGATACGCAGTATTTT
size: few; J: TRBJ2-7; D: .; V: TRBV20-1; length: 12; CDR3: CSARAGVYEQYF; DNA: TGCAGTGCTAGAGCAGGAGTCTACGAGCAGTACTTC
size: many; J: TRBJ1-1; D: .; V: TRBV6-6; length: 12; CDR3: CASSPTQSEAFF; DNA: TGTGCCAGCAGCCCAACCCAGTCTGAAGCTTTCTTT
size: .; J: TRBJ2-7; D: .; V: TRBV4-3; length: 14; CDR3: CASSPSSGGYEQYF; DNA: TGCGCCAGCAGCCCCTCCAGTGGGGGGTACGAGCAGTACTTC
size: many; J: TRBJ1-1; D: .; V: TRBV7-9; length: 14; CDR3: CASSLVQVGTEAFF; DNA: TGTGCCAGCAGCTTAGTCCAGGTAGGCACTGAAGCTTTCTTT
size: many; J: TRBJ2-1; D: TRBD1; V: TRBV7-9; length: 14; CDR3: CASSGTVKENEQFF; DNA: TGTGCCAGCAGCGGGACAGTCAAGGAAAATGAGCAGTTCTTC
size: .; J: TRBJ1-2; D: .; V: TRBV6-5; length: 14; CDR3: CASSYGGGLYGYTF; DNA: TGTGCCAGCAGTTACGGGGGCGGACTCTATGGCTACACCTTC
size: many; J: TRBJ2-7; D: .; V: TRBV7-4; length: 12; CDR3: CASSSRATEQYF; DNA: TGTGCCAGCAGCTCACGGGCCACCGAGCAGTACTTC
size: .; J: TRBJ2-5; D: .; V: TRBV19; length: 14; CDR3: CASKGRGAEETQYF; DNA: TGTGCCAGTAAGGGCAGGGGAGCGGAAGAGACCCAGTACTTC
size: few; J: TRBJ1-1; D: .; V: TRBV6-2/TRBV6-3; length: 15; CDR3: CASSYGGHRNTEAFF; DNA: TGTGCCAGCAGTTACGGGGGACACAGAAACACTGAAGCTTTCTTT
size: many; J: TRBJ2-3; D: .; V: TRBV13; length: 12; CDR3: CASSLGPDTQYF; DNA: TGTGCCAGCAGCTTAGGCCCAGATACGCAGTATTTT
size: many; J: TRBJ2-7; D: .; V: TRBV4-3; length: 14; CDR3: CASSQGESRDEQYF; DNA: TGCGCCAGCAGCCAAGGAGAATCGAGAGACGAGCAGTACTTC
size: few; J: TRBJ1-6; D: TRBD1; V: TRBV5-6; length: 14; CDR3: CASSKDRAGSPLHF; DNA: TGTGCCAGCAGCAAGGACAGGGCGGGCTCACCCCTCCACTTT
size: few; J: TRBJ2-1; D: TRBD1; V: TRBV7-9; length: 14; CDR3: CASRPGQGYNEQFF; DNA: TGTGCCAGCAGACCCGGACAGGGGTACAATGAGCAGTTCTTC
size: few; J: TRBJ2-5; D: .; V: TRBV18; length: 15; CDR3: CASSPGWGSQETQYF; DNA: TGTGCCAGCTCACCAGGTTGGGGTAGCCAAGAGACCCAGTACTTC
size: few; J: TRBJ1-1; D: .; V: TRBV20-1; length: 14; CDR3: CRAPPGDRISEAFF; DNA: TGCAGAGCACCCCCCGGGGATAGAATATCTGAAGCTTTCTTT
size: .; J: TRBJ2-7; D: .; V: TRBV27; length: 14; CDR3: CASSPGLGPNEQYF; DNA: TGTGCCAGCAGTCCCGGGCTGGGGCCTAACGAGCAGTACTTC
size: many; J: TRBJ2-1; D: .; V: TRBV20-1; length: 11; CDR3: CSARGQDEQFF; DNA: TGCAGTGCTAGGGGGCAAGATGAGCAGTTCTTC
size: few; J: TRBJ1-2; D: .; V: TRBV10-3; length: 15; CDR3: CAISESGGPGGGYTF; DNA: TGTGCCATCAGTGAGTCGGGCGGACCCGGAGGGGGCTACACCTTC
size: many; J: TRBJ1-1; D: TRBD1; V: TRBV6-5; length: 16; CDR3: CASRFLGQGLNTEAFF; DNA: TGTGCCAGCAGATTCCTGGGACAGGGATTGAACACTGAAGCTTTCTTT
size: many; J: TRBJ2-5; D: TRBD2; V: TRBV9; length: 18; CDR3: CASSVVPIGAGNQETQYF; DNA: TGTGCCAGCAGCGTAGTCCCAATCGGAGCGGGGAATCAAGAGACCCAGTACTTC
size: few; J: TRBJ2-7; D: TRBD1; V: TRBV6-2/TRBV6-3; length: 16; CDR3: CASSHLHRQGPYEQYF; DNA: TGTGCCAGCAGCCACTTACACCGACAGGGCCCCTACGAGCAGTACTTC
size: .; J: TRBJ2-3; D: TRBD2; V: TRBV10-2; length: 13; CDR3: CTTQAGEADTQYF; DNA: TGCACCACCCAAGCGGGAGAGGCGGATACGCAGTATTTT
size: .; J: TRBJ2-7; D: TRBD1; V: TRBV29-1; length: 13; CDR3: CSVWTGWTYEQYF; DNA: TGCAGCGTCTGGACAGGGTGGACCTACGAGCAGTACTTC